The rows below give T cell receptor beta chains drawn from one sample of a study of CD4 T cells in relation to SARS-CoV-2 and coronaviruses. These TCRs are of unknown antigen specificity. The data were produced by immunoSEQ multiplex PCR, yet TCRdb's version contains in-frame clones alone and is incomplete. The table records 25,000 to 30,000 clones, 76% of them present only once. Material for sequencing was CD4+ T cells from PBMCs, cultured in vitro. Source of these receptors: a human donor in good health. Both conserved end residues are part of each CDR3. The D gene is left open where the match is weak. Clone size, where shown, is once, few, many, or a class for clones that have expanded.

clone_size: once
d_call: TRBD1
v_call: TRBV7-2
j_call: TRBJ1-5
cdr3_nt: TGTGCCAGCAGCACAGGACAGGGAAATAGCAATCAGCCCCAGCATTTT
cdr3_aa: CASSTGQGNSNQPQHF

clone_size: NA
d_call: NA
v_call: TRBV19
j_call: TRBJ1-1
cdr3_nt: TGTGCCAGTAGTATTGGCGGGGCCGCGGGGACTGAAGCTTTCTTT
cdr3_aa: CASSIGGAAGTEAFF

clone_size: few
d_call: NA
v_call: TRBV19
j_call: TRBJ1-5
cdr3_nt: TGTGCCAGTAGTGGAGAGAATAGCAATCAGCCCCAGCATTTT
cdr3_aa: CASSGENSNQPQHF

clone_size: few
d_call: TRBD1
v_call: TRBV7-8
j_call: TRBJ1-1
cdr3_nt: TGTGCCAGCAGCTTAGGTGTTTACCGGGGACAGGGGAACACTGAAGCTTTCTTT
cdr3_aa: CASSLGVYRGQGNTEAFF

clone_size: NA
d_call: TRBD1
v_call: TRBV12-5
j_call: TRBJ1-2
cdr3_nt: TGTGCTAGTGGTTTGACCCAGGGGGGGGTTCCCGGGACCTCTAACTATGGCTACACCTTC
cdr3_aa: CASGLTQGGVPGTSNYGYTF

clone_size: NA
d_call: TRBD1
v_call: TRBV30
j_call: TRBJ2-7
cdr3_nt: TGTGCCTGGAGAAAGAGGCGACAGGGGGTCGAGCAGTACTTC
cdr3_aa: CAWRKRRQGVEQYF

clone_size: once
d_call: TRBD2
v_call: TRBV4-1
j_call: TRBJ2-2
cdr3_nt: TGCGCCAGCAGCCAGGGGTCGAGCGGGAGGGCCCACACCGGGGAGCTGTTTTTT
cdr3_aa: CASSQGSSGRAHTGELFF

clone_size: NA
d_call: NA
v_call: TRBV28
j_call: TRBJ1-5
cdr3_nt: TGTGCCAGCAGCGAGCCTCTAAATAAGAGGTTCCAGCCCCAGCATTTT
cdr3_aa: CASSEPLNKRFQPQHF

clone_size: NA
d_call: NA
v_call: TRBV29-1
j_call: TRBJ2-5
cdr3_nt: TGCAGCGTTGAGAGTCCCTGGACACTGAAAGAGACCCAGTACTTC
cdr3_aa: CSVESPWTLKETQYF

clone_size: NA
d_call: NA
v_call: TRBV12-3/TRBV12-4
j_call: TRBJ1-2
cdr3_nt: TGTGCCAGCAGTTCCGGGGTGACCGGCTACACCTTC
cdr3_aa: CASSSGVTGYTF

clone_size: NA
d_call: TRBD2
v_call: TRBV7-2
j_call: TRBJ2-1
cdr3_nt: TGTGCCAGCAGCCCCCGGGGGGTAGGCTCCTACAATGAGCAGTTCTTC
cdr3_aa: CASSPRGVGSYNEQFF

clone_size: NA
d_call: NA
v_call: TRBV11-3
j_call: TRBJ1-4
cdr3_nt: TGTGCCAGCAGCTTAATCGGGGCTAGGGGGAGCACAACTAATGAAAAACTGTTTTTT
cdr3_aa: CASSLIGARGSTTNEKLFF

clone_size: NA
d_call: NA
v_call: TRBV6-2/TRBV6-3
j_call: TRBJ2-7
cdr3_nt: TGTGCCAGCAGCCCCAATGATCAGGGTTACGAGCAGTACTTC
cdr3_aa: CASSPNDQGYEQYF

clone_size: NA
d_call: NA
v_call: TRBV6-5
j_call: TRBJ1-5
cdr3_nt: TGTGCCAGCAAAGACAGGTTCACGGGGAATCAGCCCCAGCATTTT
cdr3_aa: CASKDRFTGNQPQHF

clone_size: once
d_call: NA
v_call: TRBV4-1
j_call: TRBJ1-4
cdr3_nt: TGCGCCAGCAGCCAAGCGGGGGGCTTGGCAGGGACAAAACTGTTTTTT
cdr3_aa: CASSQAGGLAGTKLFF

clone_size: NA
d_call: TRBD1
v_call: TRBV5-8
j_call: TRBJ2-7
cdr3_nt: TGTGCCAGCAGTCGGACAGGCCCATACGAGCAGTACTTC
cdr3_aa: CASSRTGPYEQYF

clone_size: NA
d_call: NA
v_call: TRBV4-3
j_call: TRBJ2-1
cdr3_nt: TGCGCCAGCAGCCAAGATCCTAGGGACAATGAGCAGTTCTTC
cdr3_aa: CASSQDPRDNEQFF

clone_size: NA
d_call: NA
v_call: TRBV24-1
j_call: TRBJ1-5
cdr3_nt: TGTGCCACCAGTGCAAGCGGCAATCAGCCCCAGCATTTT
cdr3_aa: CATSASGNQPQHF

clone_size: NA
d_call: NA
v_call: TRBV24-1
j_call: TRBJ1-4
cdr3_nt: TGTGCCACCAGTGATTTGGTCCCCTTGAGGACAGATAATGAAAAACTGTTTTTT
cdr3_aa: CATSDLVPLRTDNEKLFF

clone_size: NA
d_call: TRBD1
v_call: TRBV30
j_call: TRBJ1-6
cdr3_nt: TGTGCCTGGAGTGGGGGACAGGGGGCCTCACCCCTCCACTTT
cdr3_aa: CAWSGGQGASPLHF

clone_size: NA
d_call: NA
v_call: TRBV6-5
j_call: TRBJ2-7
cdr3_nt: TGTGCCAGCAGTTACTCGCACGGCGCCTACGAGCAGTACTTC
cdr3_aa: CASSYSHGAYEQYF

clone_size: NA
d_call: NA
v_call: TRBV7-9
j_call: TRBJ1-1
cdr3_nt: TGTGCCAGCAGCGGGGGAGGGGTGGAGAACACTGAAGCTTTCTTT
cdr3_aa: CASSGGGVENTEAFF

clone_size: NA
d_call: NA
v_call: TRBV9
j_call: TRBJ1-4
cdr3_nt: TGTGCCAGCAGCGTATTGGGCGGGAATGAAAAACTGTTTTTT
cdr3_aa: CASSVLGGNEKLFF

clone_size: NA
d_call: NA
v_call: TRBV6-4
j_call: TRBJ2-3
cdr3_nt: TGTGCCAGCAGTTTGGAAGCTAGCACAGATACGCAGTATTTT
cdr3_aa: CASSLEASTDTQYF

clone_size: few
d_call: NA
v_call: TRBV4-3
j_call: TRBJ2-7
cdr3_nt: TGCGCCAGCAGCCAGCTTCCGCGGGCAACCCAGCAGTACTTC
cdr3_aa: CASSQLPRATQQYF

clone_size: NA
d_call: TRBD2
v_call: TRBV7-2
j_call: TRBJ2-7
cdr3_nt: TGTGCCAGCAGCCGGGGGGGTGTGAGTCTAGCGGGACTCTACGAGCAGTACTTC
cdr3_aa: CASSRGGVSLAGLYEQYF

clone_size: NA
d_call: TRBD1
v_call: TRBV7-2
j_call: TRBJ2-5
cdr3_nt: TGTGCCAGCAGCTCTGACAGGGGGCTGGTAGAGACCCAGTACTTC
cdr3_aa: CASSSDRGLVETQYF

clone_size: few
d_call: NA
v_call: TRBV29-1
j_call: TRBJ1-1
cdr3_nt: TGCAGCGGGAACAGGGTGAACACTGAAGCTTTCTTT
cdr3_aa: CSGNRVNTEAFF

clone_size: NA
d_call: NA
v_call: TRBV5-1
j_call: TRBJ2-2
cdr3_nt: TGCGCCAGCAGCCCGGACAGAGAAGGGAACACCGGGGAGCTGTTTTTT
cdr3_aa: CASSPDREGNTGELFF

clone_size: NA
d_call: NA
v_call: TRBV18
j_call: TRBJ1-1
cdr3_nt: TGTGCCAGCTCACCCCGAGGGGGGTTCGGGGGCACTGAAGCTTTCTTT
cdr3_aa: CASSPRGGFGGTEAFF

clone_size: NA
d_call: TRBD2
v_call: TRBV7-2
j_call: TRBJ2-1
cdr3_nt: TGTGCCAGCAGCCCTCAAAGCGGGAGGGCCGCGAGAAATGAGCAGTTCTTC
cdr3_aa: CASSPQSGRAARNEQFF

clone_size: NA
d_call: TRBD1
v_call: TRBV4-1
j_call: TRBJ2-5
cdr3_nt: TGCGCCAGCAGCCAAGAGAACAGGGGTCCGAGGGAGACCCAGTACTTC
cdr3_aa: CASSQENRGPRETQYF

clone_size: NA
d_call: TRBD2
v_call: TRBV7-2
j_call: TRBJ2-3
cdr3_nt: TGTGCCAGCAGCAAAGCCCTAGCGGGGGCCCATCAGGATACGCAGTATTTT
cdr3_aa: CASSKALAGAHQDTQYF

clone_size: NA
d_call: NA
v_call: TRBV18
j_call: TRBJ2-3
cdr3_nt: TGTGCCAGCTCACCACCCGTCCAGCCCACAGATACGCAGTATTTT
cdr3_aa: CASSPPVQPTDTQYF

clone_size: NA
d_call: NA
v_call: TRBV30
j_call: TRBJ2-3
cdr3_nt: TGTGCCGGGGGCGACGGGCAGGGAGGAGCGGATACGCAGTATTTT
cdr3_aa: CAGGDGQGGADTQYF

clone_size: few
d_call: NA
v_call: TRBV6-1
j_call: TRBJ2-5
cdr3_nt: TGTGCCAGCAGTGAAGATCTCCTCCAAGAGACCCAGTACTTC
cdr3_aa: CASSEDLLQETQYF

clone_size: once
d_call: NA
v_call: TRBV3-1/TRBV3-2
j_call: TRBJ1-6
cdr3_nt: TGTGCCAGCAGCTCTCCTCCCGGGGCTAATTCACCCCTCCACTTT
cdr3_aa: CASSSPPGANSPLHF

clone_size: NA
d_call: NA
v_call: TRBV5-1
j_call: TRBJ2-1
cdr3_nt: TGCGCCAGCAGCTTGGGTACCTCGGGGATCTACAATGAGCAGTTCTTC
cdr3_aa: CASSLGTSGIYNEQFF

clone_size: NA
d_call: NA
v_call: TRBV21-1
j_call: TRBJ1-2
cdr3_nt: TGTGCCAGCAGCCCGAGGACGGATGTAGAGGGCTACACCTTC
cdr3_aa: CASSPRTDVEGYTF

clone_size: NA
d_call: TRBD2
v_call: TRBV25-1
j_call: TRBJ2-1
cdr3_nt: TGTGCCAGCAGTGAATGGCGGGAGCGGGGTGAGCAGTTCTTC
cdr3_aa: CASSEWRERGEQFF

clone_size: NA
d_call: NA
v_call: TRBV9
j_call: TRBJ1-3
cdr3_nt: TGTGCCAGCAGCGTTGGGACACCGGGAAACACCATATATTTT
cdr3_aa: CASSVGTPGNTIYF

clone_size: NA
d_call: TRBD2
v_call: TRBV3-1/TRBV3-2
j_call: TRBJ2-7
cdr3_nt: TGTGCCAGCAGCCAAGTGCGGGGGGCTAACGAGCAGTACTTC
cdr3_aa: CASSQVRGANEQYF

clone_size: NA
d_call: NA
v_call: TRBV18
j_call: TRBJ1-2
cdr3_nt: TGTGCCAGCTCACCACCGCAGTCTTCTAACTATGGCTACACCTTC
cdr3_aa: CASSPPQSSNYGYTF

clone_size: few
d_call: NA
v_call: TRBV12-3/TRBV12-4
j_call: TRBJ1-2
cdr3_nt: TGTGCCAGCAGGGCGATAAACTATGGCTACACCTTC
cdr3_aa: CASRAINYGYTF

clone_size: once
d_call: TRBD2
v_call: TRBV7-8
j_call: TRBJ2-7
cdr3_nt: TGTGCCAGCAGCTTAGCGTTACCGGGAGGGAGGCTCGAGCAGTACTTC
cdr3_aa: CASSLALPGGRLEQYF

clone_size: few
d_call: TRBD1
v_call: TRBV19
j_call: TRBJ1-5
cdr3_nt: TGTGCCACCTCCGGGACAGGGGTCTATCAGCCCCAGCATTTT
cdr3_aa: CATSGTGVYQPQHF

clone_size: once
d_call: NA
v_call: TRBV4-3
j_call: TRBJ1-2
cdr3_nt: TGCGCCAGCAGCCAAGATCTTGTAGACTTAGACGGCTACACCTTC
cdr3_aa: CASSQDLVDLDGYTF

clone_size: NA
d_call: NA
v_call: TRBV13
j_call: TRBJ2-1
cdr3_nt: TGTGCCAGCAGCCCCATGGGGGTAGCGGCTTTCTACAATGAGCAGTTCTTC
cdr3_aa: CASSPMGVAAFYNEQFF